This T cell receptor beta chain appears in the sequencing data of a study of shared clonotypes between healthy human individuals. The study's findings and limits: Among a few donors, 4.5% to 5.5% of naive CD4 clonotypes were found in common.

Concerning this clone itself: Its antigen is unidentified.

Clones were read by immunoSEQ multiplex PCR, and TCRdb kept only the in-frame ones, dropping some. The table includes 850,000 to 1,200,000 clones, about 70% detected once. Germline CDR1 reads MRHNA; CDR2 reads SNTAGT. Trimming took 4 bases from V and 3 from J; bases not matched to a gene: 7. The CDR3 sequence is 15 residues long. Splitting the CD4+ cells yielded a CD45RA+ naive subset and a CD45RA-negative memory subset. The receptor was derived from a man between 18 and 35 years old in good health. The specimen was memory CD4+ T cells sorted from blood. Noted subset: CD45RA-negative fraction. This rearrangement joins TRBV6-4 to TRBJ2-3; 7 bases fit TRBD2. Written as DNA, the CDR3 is TGTGCCAGCAGTGTTGGCGGGAGTGAAACAGATACGCAGTATTTT. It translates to CASSVGGSETDTQYF.